This paragraph covers one T cell receptor (beta chain) sequence. The junction had 10 bases not matched to a gene; V was cut back by 6 bases and J by 6 bases. The CDR3 consists of 16 residues. The germline V gene has CDR1 MNHEY and CDR2 SMNVEV (reference sequence). The record originates from a study of long-term antiretroviral therapy in people with HIV. The assay used was immunoSEQ (version v3.0), run at survey level. Only in-frame clones appear in the TCRdb table, and some are missing; sequencing was by immunoSEQ multiplex PCR. Counted here are 25,000 to 35,000 clones, about 86% occurring once; the ten biggest clones make up 4.8%.

The chain recombines TRBV27 with TRBJ1-6; TRBD1 matches 8 bases. Material: unsorted PBMCs, obtained 0.8 years after starting antiretroviral therapy. The origin of this receptor is a woman in her twenties or thirties with HIV. CDR3 loop: CASRSAGTGGNSPLHF. The DNA for the CDR3 is TGTGCCAGCAGATCCGCCGGGACAGGAGGTAATTCACCCCTCCACTTT.